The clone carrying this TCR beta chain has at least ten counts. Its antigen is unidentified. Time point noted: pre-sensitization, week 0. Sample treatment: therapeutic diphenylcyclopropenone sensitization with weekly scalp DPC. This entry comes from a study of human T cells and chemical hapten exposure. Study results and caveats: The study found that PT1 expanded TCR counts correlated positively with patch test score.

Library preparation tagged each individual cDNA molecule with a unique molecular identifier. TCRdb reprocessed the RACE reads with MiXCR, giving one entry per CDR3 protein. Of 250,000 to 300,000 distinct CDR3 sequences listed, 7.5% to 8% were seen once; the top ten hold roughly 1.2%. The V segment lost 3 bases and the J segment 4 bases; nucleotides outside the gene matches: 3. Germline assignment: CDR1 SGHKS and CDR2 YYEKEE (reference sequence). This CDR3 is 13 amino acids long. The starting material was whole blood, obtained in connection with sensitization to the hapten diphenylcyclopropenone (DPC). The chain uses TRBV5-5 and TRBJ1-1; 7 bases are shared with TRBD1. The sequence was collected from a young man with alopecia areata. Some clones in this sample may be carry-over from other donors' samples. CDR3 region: CASSSQGLTEAFF. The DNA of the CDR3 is TGTGCCAGCAGCTCACAGGGGCTCACTGAAGCTTTCTTT.